The sequence of this TCR beta chain was determined in a study of blood T cell repertoires in COVID-19. Sequencing was performed with immunoSEQ multiplex PCR; in TCRdb, only in-frame clones are kept and a portion is missing. This sample has approximately 390,000 clones, with 90% found just once. This CDR3 has 16 residues. Trimming removed 1 base from V and 3 bases from J, with 17 bases in between. Germline values: CDR1 SGHRS, CDR2 YFSETQ. This clonotype was sampled from a man younger than 35 with active or convalescent COVID-19. The chain links TRBV5-1 to TRBJ2-7; tentatively, D is TRBD2 (6 bases). The sample consisted of peripheral blood. CDR3 nucleotide sequence: TGCGCCAGCAGCTTGTCCGAGGGACGGGGGTTCTACGAGCAGTACTTC. This codes for CASSLSEGRGFYEQYF.